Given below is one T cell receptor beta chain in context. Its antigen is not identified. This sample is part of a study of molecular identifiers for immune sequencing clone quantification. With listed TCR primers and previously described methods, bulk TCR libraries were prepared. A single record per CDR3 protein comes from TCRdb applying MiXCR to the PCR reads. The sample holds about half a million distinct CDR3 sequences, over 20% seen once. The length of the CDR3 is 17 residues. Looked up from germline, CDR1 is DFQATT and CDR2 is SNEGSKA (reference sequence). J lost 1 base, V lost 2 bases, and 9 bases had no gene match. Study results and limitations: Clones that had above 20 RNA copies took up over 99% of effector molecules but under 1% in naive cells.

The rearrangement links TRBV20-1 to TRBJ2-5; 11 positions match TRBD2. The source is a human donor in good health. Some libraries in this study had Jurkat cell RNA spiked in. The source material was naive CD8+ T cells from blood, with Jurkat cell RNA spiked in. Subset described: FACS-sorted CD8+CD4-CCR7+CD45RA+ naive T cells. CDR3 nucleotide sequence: TGCAGTGCTAGAAACTCTTTGACTAGCGGGGTCCAAGAGACCCAGTACTTC. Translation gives CSARNSLTSGVQETQYF.